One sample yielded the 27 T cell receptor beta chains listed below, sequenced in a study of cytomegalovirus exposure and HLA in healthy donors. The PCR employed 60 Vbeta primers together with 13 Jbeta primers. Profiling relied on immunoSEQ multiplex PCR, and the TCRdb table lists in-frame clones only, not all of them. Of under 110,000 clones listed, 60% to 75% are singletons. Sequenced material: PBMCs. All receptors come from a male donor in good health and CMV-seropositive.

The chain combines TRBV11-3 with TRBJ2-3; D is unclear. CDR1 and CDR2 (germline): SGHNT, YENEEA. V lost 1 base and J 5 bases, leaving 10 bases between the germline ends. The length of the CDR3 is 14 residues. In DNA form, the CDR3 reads TGTGCCAGCAGCTTAGCCCCCCCCAGAGATACGCAGTATTTT. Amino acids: CASSLAPPRDTQYF.

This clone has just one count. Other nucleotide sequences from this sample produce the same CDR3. DNA of the CDR3: TGCGCCAGCAGCCAAGTATCTAGCACAGATACGCAGTATTTT. Residues: CASSQVSSTDTQYF. The chain has TRBV4-3 and TRBJ2-3; no clear D. V lost 1 base and J lost 0, with 5 bases in between. The CDR3 totals 14 residues. Germline-derived CDR1 and CDR2 are LGHNA and YSLEER.

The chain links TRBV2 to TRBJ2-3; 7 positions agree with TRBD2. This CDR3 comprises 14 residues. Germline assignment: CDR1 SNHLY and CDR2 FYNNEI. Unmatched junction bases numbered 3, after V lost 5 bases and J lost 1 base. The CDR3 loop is CASSNTSGTDTQYF. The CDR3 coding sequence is TGTGCCAGCAGTAATACTAGCGGCACAGATACGCAGTATTTT.

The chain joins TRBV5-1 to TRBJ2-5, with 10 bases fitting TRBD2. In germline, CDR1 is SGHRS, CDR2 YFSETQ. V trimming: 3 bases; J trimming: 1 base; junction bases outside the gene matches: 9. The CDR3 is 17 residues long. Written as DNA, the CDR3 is TGCGCCAGCAGCTATGAATTAGCGGGAGGACTCCAAGAGACCCAGTACTTC. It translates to CASSYELAGGLQETQYF.

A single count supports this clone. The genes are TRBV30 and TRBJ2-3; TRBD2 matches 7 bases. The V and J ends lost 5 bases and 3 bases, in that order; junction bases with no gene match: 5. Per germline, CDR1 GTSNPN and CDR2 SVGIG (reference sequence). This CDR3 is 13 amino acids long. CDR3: CAWGLEGTDTQYF. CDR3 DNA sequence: TGTGCCTGGGGACTAGAAGGGACAGATACGCAGTATTTT.

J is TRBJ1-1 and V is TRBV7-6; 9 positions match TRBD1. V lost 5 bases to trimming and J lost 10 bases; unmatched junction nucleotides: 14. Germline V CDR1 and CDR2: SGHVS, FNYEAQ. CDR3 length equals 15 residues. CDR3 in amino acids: CASSHGQGYSWGAFF. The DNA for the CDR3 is TGTGCCAGCAGCCATGGACAGGGGTATTCTTGGGGAGCTTTCTTT.

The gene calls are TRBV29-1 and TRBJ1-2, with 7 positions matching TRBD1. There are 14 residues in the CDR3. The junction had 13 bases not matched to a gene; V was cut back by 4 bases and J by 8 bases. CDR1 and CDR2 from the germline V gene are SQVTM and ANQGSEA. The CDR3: CSVVGGGASSGYTF. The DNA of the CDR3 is TGCAGCGTTGTTGGAGGGGGCGCATCGTCCGGCTACACCTTC.

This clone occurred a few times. CDR3 DNA sequence: TGTGCCAGCAGCCGGTGGGACAGCATCTACGAGCAGTACTTC. It is translated as CASSRWDSIYEQYF. The rearrangement uses TRBV7-9 and TRBJ2-7; TRBD1 agrees at 7 bases. CDR1 SEHNR and CDR2 FQNEAQ come from the germline V gene (reference sequence). The CDR3 consists of 14 residues. V lost 5 bases to trimming and J lost 3 bases; unmatched junction nucleotides: 7.

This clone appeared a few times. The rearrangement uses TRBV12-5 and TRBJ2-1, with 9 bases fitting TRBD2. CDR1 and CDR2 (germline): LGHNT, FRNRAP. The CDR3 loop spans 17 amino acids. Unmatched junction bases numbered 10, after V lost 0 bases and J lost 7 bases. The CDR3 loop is CASGLVLGGLARNEQFF. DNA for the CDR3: TGTGCTAGTGGTTTGGTACTAGGCGGACTAGCGCGGAATGAGCAGTTCTTC.

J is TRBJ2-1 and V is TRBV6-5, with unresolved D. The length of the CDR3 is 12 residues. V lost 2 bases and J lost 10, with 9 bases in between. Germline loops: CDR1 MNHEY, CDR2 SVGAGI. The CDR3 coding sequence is TGTGCCAGCAGTTACGCACACCAGGAGCAGTTCTTC. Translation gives CASSYAHQEQFF.

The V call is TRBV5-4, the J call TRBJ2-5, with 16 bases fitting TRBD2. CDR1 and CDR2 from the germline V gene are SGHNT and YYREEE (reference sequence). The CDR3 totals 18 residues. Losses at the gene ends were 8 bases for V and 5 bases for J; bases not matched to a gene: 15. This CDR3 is CASSRGTSGRALGETQYF. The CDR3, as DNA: TGTGCCAGTAGTAGAGGGACTAGCGGGAGGGCCCTGGGGGAGACCCAGTACTTC.

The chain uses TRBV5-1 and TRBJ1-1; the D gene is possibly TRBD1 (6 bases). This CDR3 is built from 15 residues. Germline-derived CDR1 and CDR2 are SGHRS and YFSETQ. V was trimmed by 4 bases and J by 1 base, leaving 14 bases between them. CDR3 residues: CASSLNDRKNTEAFF. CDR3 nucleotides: TGCGCCAGCAGCCTAAATGACAGGAAGAACACTGAAGCTTTCTTT.

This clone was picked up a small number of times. In DNA form, the CDR3 reads TGTGCCAGCAGCGCTACTAGCGGGGTCGGCTCCTACGAGCAGTACTTC. This translates into CASSATSGVGSYEQYF. The V call is TRBV5-4, the J call TRBJ2-7; 10 positions agree with TRBD2. Germline assignment: CDR1 SGHNT and CDR2 YYREEE (reference sequence). The V segment lost 4 bases and the J segment 0 bases; nucleotides outside the gene matches: 7. This CDR3 region has 16 residues.

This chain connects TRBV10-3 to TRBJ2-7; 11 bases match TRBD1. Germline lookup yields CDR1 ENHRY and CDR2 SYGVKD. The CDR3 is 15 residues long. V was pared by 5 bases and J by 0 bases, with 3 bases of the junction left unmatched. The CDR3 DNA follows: TGTGCCATCAGTTCCGGGACAGGGGGCTCCTACGAGCAGTACTTC. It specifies CAISSGTGGSYEQYF.

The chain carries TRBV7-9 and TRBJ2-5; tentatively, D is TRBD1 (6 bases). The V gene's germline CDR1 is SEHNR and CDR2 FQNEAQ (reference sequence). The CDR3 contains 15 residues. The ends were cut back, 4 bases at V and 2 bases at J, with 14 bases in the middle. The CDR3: CASSSTRGLQETQYF. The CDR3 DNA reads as TGTGCCAGCAGCTCCACTAGGGGGTTGCAAGAGACCCAGTACTTC.

The CDR3: CASSLGLAGGRNEQFF. CDR3 DNA sequence: TGTGCCAGCAGCCTCGGACTAGCGGGAGGGAGGAATGAGCAGTTCTTC. The chain recombines TRBV7-2 with TRBJ2-1; 15 bases agree with TRBD2. V dropped 5 bases and J dropped 7; count of bases not matched to a gene: 6. The CDR3 consists of 16 residues. The germline V gene has CDR1 SGHTA and CDR2 FQGNSA.

For the CDR3, the DNA is TGTGCCAGCAGACCGGGCGGGGGCAATGAGCAGTTCTTC. Translated: CASRPGGGNEQFF. V usage is TRBV28 and J usage is TRBJ2-1; 7 nucleotides line up with TRBD2. V gave up 6 bases and J gave up 6 bases; unmatched junction bases: 5. The CDR3 consists of 13 residues. The V gene's germline CDR1 is MDHEN and CDR2 SYDVKM.

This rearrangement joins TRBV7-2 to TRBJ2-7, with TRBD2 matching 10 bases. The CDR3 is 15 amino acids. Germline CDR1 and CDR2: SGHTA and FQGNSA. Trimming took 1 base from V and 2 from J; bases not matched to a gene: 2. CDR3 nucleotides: TGTGCCAGCAGCTTAGGGCTAGCGGGGGCCTACGAGCAGTACTTC. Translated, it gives CASSLGLAGAYEQYF.

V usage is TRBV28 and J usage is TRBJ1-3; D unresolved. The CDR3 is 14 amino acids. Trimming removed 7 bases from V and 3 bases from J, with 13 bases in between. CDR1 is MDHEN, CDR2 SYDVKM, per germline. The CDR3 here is CASKAHGHGNTIYF. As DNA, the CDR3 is TGTGCCAGCAAGGCCCATGGGCATGGAAACACCATATATTTT. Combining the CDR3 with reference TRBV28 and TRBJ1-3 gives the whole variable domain DVKVTQSSRYLVKRTGEKVFLECVQDMDHENMFWYRQDPGLGLRLIYFSYDVKMKEKGDIPEGYSVSREKKERFSLILESASTNQTSMYLCASKAHGHGNTIYFGEGSWLTVV.

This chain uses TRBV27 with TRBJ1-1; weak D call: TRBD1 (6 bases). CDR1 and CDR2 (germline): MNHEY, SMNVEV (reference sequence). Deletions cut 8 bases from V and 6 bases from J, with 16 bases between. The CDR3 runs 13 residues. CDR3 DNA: TGTGCCAGCGCATTAGAAGAGGGGGCTGAAGCTTTCTTT. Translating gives CASALEEGAEAFF.

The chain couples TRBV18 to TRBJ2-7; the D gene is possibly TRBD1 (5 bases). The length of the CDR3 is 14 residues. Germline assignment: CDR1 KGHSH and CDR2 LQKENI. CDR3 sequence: CASSHQGGLDPPLV. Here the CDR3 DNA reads TGTGCCAGCTCGCACCAGGGTGGGTTGGACCCCCCGCTAGTC.

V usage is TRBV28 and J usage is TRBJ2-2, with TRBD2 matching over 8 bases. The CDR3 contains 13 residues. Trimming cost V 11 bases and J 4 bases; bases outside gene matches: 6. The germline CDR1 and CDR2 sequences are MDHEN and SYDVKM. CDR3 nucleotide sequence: TGTGCCTGTAAACGGGGGGGCACCGGGGAGCTGTTTTTT. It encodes CACKRGGTGELFF.

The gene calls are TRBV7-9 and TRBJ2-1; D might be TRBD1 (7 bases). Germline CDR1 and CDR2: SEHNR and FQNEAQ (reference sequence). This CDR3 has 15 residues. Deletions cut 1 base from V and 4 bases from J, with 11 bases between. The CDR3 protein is CASSLGQGGYNEQFF. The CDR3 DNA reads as TGTGCCAGCAGCTTAGGTCAGGGGGGATACAATGAGCAGTTCTTC.

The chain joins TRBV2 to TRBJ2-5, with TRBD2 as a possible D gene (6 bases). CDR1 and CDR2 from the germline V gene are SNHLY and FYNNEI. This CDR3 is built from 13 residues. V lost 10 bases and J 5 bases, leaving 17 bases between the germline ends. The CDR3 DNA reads TGTGCCACTATGCGGGACTCTAGGGAGACCCAGTACTTC. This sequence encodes CATMRDSRETQYF.

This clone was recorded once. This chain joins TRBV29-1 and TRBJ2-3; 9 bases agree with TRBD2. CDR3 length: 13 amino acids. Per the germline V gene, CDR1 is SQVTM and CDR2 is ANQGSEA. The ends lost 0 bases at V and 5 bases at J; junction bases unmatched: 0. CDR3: CSVEELAGDTQYF. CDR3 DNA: TGCAGCGTTGAAGAACTAGCGGGAGATACGCAGTATTTT.

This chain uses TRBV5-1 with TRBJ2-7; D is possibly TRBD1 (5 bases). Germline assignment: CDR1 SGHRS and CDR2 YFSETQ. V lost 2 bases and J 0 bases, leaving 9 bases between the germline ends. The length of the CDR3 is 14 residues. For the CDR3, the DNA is TGCGCCAGCAGCTTTTTACAGGCCTCCTACGAGCAGTACTTC. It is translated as CASSFLQASYEQYF.

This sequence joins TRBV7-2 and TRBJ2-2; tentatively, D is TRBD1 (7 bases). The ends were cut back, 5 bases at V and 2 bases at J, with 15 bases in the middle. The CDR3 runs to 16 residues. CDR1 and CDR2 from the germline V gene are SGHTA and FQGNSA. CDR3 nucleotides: TGTGCCAGCAGCCACGGAGGGACAGTTAACACCGGGGAGCTGTTTTTT. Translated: CASSHGGTVNTGELFF.